These T cell receptor beta chains were read from a single sample in a study of early T cells in non-severe SARS-CoV-2 infection. TCRdb re-derived calls from the 5' RACE reads in MiXCR, one entry per CDR3 protein. The data contain tens of thousands of distinct CDR3 sequences, about 12% of them singletons. Sequencing used whole blood. The receptors were gathered from an adult who was a healthcare worker with PCR-confirmed SARS-CoV-2 infection or an uninfected control (not recorded which). Each CDR3 is given with its conserved first and last residue. The D gene is left open where the match is weak. Some rows have no size entry. The others give once, few or many, or a class for an expanded clone.

>-|TRBJ1-2|many|TRBV18|14
CASSPTTEYHGYTF
TGTGCCAGCTCACCGACTACAGAATACCATGGCTACACCTTC
>-|TRBJ2-5|many|TRBV5-4|16
CASSILGRAGQETQYF
TGTGCCAGCAGCATACTGGGACGGGCGGGTCAAGAGACCCAGTACTTC
>-|TRBJ2-2|-|TRBV4-3|15
CASSQAQGAGGELFF
TGCGCCAGCAGCCAAGCACAGGGAGCGGGCGGGGAGCTGTTTTTT
>TRBD1|TRBJ2-7|-|TRBV6-5|13
CASSYSRGLEQYF
TGTGCCAGCAGTTACTCGAGGGGGCTCGAGCAGTACTTC
>TRBD1|TRBJ2-1|few|TRBV11-2|13
CASSPGQDNEQFF
TGTGCCAGCAGTCCCGGACAGGACAATGAGCAGTTCTTC
>-|TRBJ2-2|many|TRBV7-8|15
CASSHWDGDTGELFF
TGTGCCAGCAGCCACTGGGACGGAGACACCGGGGAGCTGTTTTTT
>-|TRBJ1-6|-|TRBV20-1|16
CSATPGATRINSPLHF
TGCAGTGCTACCCCCGGGGCCACAAGAATAAATTCACCCCTCCACTTT
>-|TRBJ2-7|many|TRBV20-1|14
CSARSVRDLYEQYF
TGCAGTGCTAGAAGTGTTCGGGATTTGTACGAGCAGTACTTC
>-|TRBJ2-7|many|TRBV28|12
CASSLPGYEQYF
TGTGCCAGCAGTTTACCGGGCTACGAGCAGTACTTC
>-|TRBJ1-1|many|TRBV20-1|12
CSATTALSEAFF
TGCAGTGCCACGACAGCTCTCTCTGAAGCTTTCTTT
>-|TRBJ2-3|-|TRBV7-7|15
CASSLLGPDTDTQYF
TGTGCCAGCAGCTTATTAGGGCCCGACACAGATACGCAGTATTTT
>-|TRBJ1-1|few|TRBV3-1|15
CASSQDLGSGTEAFF
TGTGCCAGCAGCCAAGATCTGGGCTCGGGCACTGAAGCTTTCTTT
>-|TRBJ2-7|few|TRBV20-1|13
CSARGTTTYEQYF
TGCAGTGCTAGGGGGACAACAACCTACGAGCAGTACTTC
>-|TRBJ2-6|-|TRBV28|15
CASSSTGTGANVLTF
TGTGCCAGCAGTTCAACAGGGACTGGGGCCAACGTCCTGACTTTC
>-|TRBJ1-2|many|TRBV5-1|14
CASSLGGTNYGYTF
TGCGCCAGCAGCTTGGGAGGGACCAACTATGGCTACACCTTC
>-|TRBJ1-3|-|TRBV18|15
CASSPGTASGNTIYF
TGTGCCAGCTCACCAGGGACGGCCTCTGGAAACACCATATATTTT
>TRBD1|TRBJ2-5|many|TRBV2|14
CASSQTGVQETQYF
TGTGCCAGCAGTCAGACAGGGGTCCAAGAGACCCAGTACTTC
>TRBD1|TRBJ2-1|many|TRBV7-3|15
CASSLTGTGNNEQFF
TGTGCCAGCAGCTTGACAGGGACCGGGAACAATGAGCAGTTCTTC
>-|TRBJ1-2|few|TRBV20-1|13
CSASQGVDYGYTF
TGCAGTGCTAGTCAGGGAGTAGACTATGGCTACACCTTC
>TRBD2|TRBJ2-7|few|TRBV7-3|16
CASSPLGGGLAYEQYF
TGTGCCAGCAGCCCACTGGGCGGGGGGCTCGCCTACGAGCAGTACTTC
>TRBD1|TRBJ2-7|-|TRBV10-3|15
CAISESQGAAYEQYF
TGTGCCATCAGTGAGTCGCAGGGGGCAGCCTACGAGCAGTACTTC
>-|TRBJ1-2|few|TRBV28|14
CASKRLGRNYGYTF
TGTGCCAGCAAAAGGCTAGGGCGGAACTATGGCTACACCTTC
>-|TRBJ1-5|few|TRBV4-1|15
CASSQETYSNQPQHF
TGCGCCAGCAGCCAAGAAACCTATAGCAATCAGCCCCAGCATTTT
>-|TRBJ2-1|-|TRBV5-1|11
CASDGGNEQFF
TGCGCCAGCGATGGGGGCAATGAGCAGTTCTTC
>TRBD2|TRBJ2-7|many|TRBV5-1|16
CASRLGLAGGTYEQYF
TGCGCCAGCAGACTAGGACTAGCGGGAGGAACCTACGAGCAGTACTTC
>-|TRBJ1-2|few|TRBV6-1|13
CASNPSRGYGYTF
TGTGCCAGCAATCCGAGTCGGGGCTATGGCTACACCTTC
>-|TRBJ2-7|-|TRBV5-4|14
CASSPAGEMYEQYF
TGTGCCAGCAGCCCCGCAGGGGAGATGTACGAGCAGTACTTC
>TRBD1|TRBJ2-1|-|TRBV18|14
CASSLDRSYREQFF
TGTGCCAGCTCACTGGACAGGTCGTATCGTGAGCAGTTCTTC
>-|TRBJ2-2|many|TRBV21-1|14
CASSSLTGVGELFF
TGTGCCAGCAGCAGCCTGACAGGAGTCGGGGAGCTGTTTTTT
>-|TRBJ1-6|few|TRBV11-2|16
CASSSRGREINSPLHF
TGTGCCAGCAGCTCACGGGGACGGGAGATAAATTCACCCCTCCACTTT
>-|TRBJ2-6|-|TRBV10-3|15
CAISPDSPGANVLTF
TGTGCCATCAGCCCCGACTCACCGGGGGCCAACGTCCTGACTTTC
>TRBD1|TRBJ2-7|-|TRBV5-6|15
CASSFYRQGMFEQYF
TGTGCCAGCAGCTTCTACCGACAGGGTATGTTTGAGCAGTACTTC
>-|TRBJ2-3|few|TRBV4-2|17
CASSHGLRGTPPDTQYF
TGTGCCAGCAGCCACGGTCTGAGGGGGACCCCCCCAGATACGCAGTATTTT
>TRBD2|TRBJ2-1|few|TRBV12-3/TRBV12-4|15
CATTNPGLAGSSAFF
TGTGCCACCACCAACCCGGGACTAGCGGGGAGTTCGGCGTTCTTC
>-|TRBJ2-7|-|TRBV10-3|10
CAIGSYEQYF
TGTGCCATCGGTTCCTACGAGCAGTACTTC
>-|TRBJ2-5|many|TRBV20-1|14
CSARDQRRQETQYF
TGCAGTGCTAGAGATCAGAGGAGGCAAGAGACCCAGTACTTC